The present T cell receptor (beta chain) was sequenced within a study of Ad26.COV2.S vaccination and SARS-CoV-2 variants. Some clones are missing from TCRdb's copy, which holds only in-frame ones; the method was immunoSEQ multiplex PCR. The data show hundreds of thousands of clones, around 90% seen once. Comment on this clone: What it recognizes is unknown.

Study results and limitations: With respect to non-spike TCR breadth, vaccine and placebo recipients were similar.

Treatment given: around 19 received Ad26.COV2.S at low or high dose, single or two shots; about 5 received placebo; per-sample allocation not given. Material that was analyzed had been drawn on day 63 after the first vaccine or placebo injection. CDR1 SGHNT and CDR2 YYREEE come from the germline V gene (reference sequence). V was shortened by 0 bases and J by 5 bases, with 10 bases between the two germline ends. This CDR3 region has 14 residues. The V and J genes are TRBV5-4 and TRBJ2-3; no clear D gene. Sample: peripheral blood, taken in a trial of Ad26.COV2.S vaccine versus placebo. The receptor was derived from a person between 18 and 65 years old who received the Ad26.COV2.S COVID-19 vaccine or a placebo. CDR3 in amino acids: CASSLGGPIDTQYF. The CDR3 bases are TGTGCCAGCAGCTTGGGTGGGCCCATAGATACGCAGTATTTT.